This T cell receptor beta chain was captured by sequencing in a study of T cell responses to AZD1222 COVID-19 vaccine. Study-wide results and limits: In a largely white British group with more females than males, clonal diversity was possibly underestimated. Regions 160-218 and 743-854 held dominance among vaccine-associated CD4 TCRs, which spanned spike.

Comments on this clone: Its antigen is not known.

The CDR3 has 15 residues. Clones were read by immunoSEQ multiplex PCR, and TCRdb kept only the in-frame ones, dropping some. The repertoire holds under 200,000 clones, with roughly nine tenths as singletons. The chain carries TRBV21-1 and TRBJ1-4. TRBV21-1 is a pseudogene. The source is an adult who received the AZD1222 COVID-19 vaccine. Specimen: peripheral blood, collected 28 days after the second AZD1222 dose. The CDR3 protein is CASQSRGATNEKLFF. The DNA of the CDR3 is TGTGCCAGCCAGTCCCGGGGAGCAACTAATGAAAAACTGTTTTTT.